Listed here are 5 T cell receptor beta chains from one sample, sequenced in a study of response to subunit inactivated influenza vaccine. Each CDR3 protein gets one entry after TCRdb re-called the RT-PCR reads with MiXCR. The sample has about 570,000 distinct CDR3 sequences, about 11% seen once; the top ten hold approximately 11%. The same specimen was also included in a second study, on T cells expressing NK-cell markers. That investigation notes: 5'RACE template switching with UMIs produced the TCR beta cDNA.

The source was PBMCs from blood, collected on the day of vaccination. These receptors all come from a man between 45 and 60 years old who received an inactivated influenza vaccine.

This rearrangement joins TRBV6-5 to TRBJ2-2; D may match TRBD1 or TRBD2 (5 bases each). The V gene's germline CDR1 is MNHEY and CDR2 SVGAGI. V gave up 3 bases and J gave up 6 bases, with 17 bases separating them. This CDR3 contains 16 residues. Here the CDR3 DNA reads TGTGCCAGCAGTTATGTGGGACGTTGGATGCCCGGGGAGCTGTTTTTT. Translated: CASSYVGRWMPGELFF.

This clonotype was seen many times. The chain employs TRBV27 and TRBJ2-2; 12 bases align to TRBD2. V was pared by 5 bases and J by 4 bases, with 2 bases of the junction left unmatched. Germline V gene data show CDR1 as MNHEY and CDR2 as SMNVEV (reference sequence). The CDR3 sequence is 15 residues long. This CDR3 is CASSLAGGTTGELFF. DNA for the CDR3: TGTGCCAGCAGTCTAGCGGGGGGGACCACCGGGGAGCTGTTTTTT.

This clonotype was recorded many times. V is TRBV29-1 and J is TRBJ2-5; 8 nucleotides agree with TRBD1. The V gene's germline CDR1 is SQVTM and CDR2 ANQGSEA. V shed 6 bases, J shed 2 bases, and the junction held 5 bases outside the gene matches. CDR3 length: 13 residues. The DNA of the CDR3 is TGCAGCGTGCGGGACAGGCTACAAGAGACCCAGTACTTC. Its translation is CSVRDRLQETQYF.

There are a few counts of this clonotype. The chain carries TRBV11-1 and TRBJ2-1; either TRBD1 or TRBD2 may supply D (6 bases each). The CDR3 spans 20 residues. The ends were cut back, 0 bases at V and 8 bases at J, with 29 bases in the middle. Germline loops: CDR1 SGHAT, CDR2 FQDESV (reference sequence). CDR3 DNA sequence: TGTGCCAGCAGCTTAGCGTCGGGGGCGCTAAGGAAGACTGGACCATATGAGCAGTTCTTC. Its protein is CASSLASGALRKTGPYEQFF.

In this sample, this clonotype turned up a few times. V usage is TRBV28 and J usage is TRBJ2-1, with 10 bases lining up with TRBD1. Unmatched junction bases numbered 20, after V lost 2 bases and J lost 4 bases. CDR3 length equals 21 residues. Germline V CDR1 and CDR2: MDHEN, SYDVKM. The CDR3 region has the DNA TGTGCCAGCAGTTTACCCTTGGACAGGGGGAGGGCTAGCGGACTTTACAATGAGCAGTTCTTC. This codes for CASSLPLDRGRASGLYNEQFF.